The 17 T cell receptor beta chains given below trace back to one sample, sequenced in a study of shared clonotypes between healthy human individuals. TCRdb's copy holds only in-frame clones and misses some; the assay was immunoSEQ multiplex PCR. The sample yields some 740,000 clones, about 91% seen once. It was CD45RO-negative cells, positively selected for CCR7, that made up naive CD8 cells, with terminally differentiated effector memory CD45RA+ cells excluded. The sequenced sample consisted of naive CD8+ T cells sorted from blood. The source of these receptors is a man aged 30 to 45 in good health.

This chain uses TRBV10-2 with TRBJ1-1; TRBD1 is a possible D gene (6 bases). Germline CDR1 is WSHSY and CDR2 is SAAADI. The CDR3 length is 13 residues. The ends were cut back, 7 bases at V and 5 bases at J, with 14 bases in the middle. CDR3 loop: CASMGAVETEAFF. The CDR3 nucleotides are TGCGCCAGCATGGGGGCCGTTGAAACTGAAGCTTTCTTT.

This rearrangement joins TRBV5-1 to TRBJ1-4; D remains unclear. CDR1 is SGHRS and CDR2 is YFSETQ in the germline V gene. The CDR3 has 14 residues. V dropped 3 bases and J dropped 0 bases, with 6 bases sitting between them. CDR3 sequence reads: CASSSDATNEKLFF. The CDR3 region has the DNA TGCGCCAGCAGCTCAGATGCAACTAATGAAAAACTGTTTTTT.

The rearrangement uses TRBV20-1 and TRBJ1-1, with TRBD1 as a possible D gene (6 bases). Trimming cost V 6 bases and J 11 bases, with 16 bases left between them. The CDR3 covers 11 residues. Looked up from germline, CDR1 is DFQATT and CDR2 is SNEGSKA (reference sequence). The CDR3 is CSAYSRGVAFF. The CDR3 DNA reads as TGCAGTGCGTATTCGAGGGGGGTTGCTTTCTTT.

The J gene is TRBJ2-3, the V gene TRBV30, with TRBD2 matching 10 bases. The germline V gene encodes CDR1 GTSNPN and CDR2 SVGIG (reference sequence). The CDR3 is 14 amino acids. V dropped 6 bases and J dropped 1; count of bases not matched to a gene: 4. The CDR3 region has the DNA TGTGCCTGCCTAGCGGGAGTGGGCACAGATACGCAGTATTTT. As protein: CACLAGVGTDTQYF.

The chain couples TRBV12-5 to TRBJ1-1, with 8 bases fitting TRBD1. Unmatched junction bases numbered 6, after V lost 5 bases and J lost 4 bases. Germline assignment: CDR1 LGHNT and CDR2 FRNRAP. The CDR3 extends over 14 amino acids. The DNA of the CDR3 is TGTGCTAGTGGTGCCCGACAGGGGTCCACTGAAGCTTTCTTT. This codes for CASGARQGSTEAFF.

This clone has a single count. The chain joins TRBV7-9 to TRBJ2-3, with 12 bases identical to TRBD2. CDR1 SEHNR and CDR2 FQNEAQ come from the germline V gene (reference sequence). The CDR3 covers 19 residues. J was trimmed by 1 base and V by 5 bases; bases with no gene match: 13. CDR3 sequence reads: CASSLLAGGRSPGTDTQYF. The CDR3 DNA reads as TGTGCCAGCAGCCTTCTAGCGGGAGGGCGATCCCCTGGCACAGATACGCAGTATTTT.

The V call is TRBV11-2, the J call TRBJ2-3; D gene unclear. The germline V and J ends were trimmed by 0 bases and 5 bases, with 21 bases remaining between them. The CDR3 covers 18 residues. The germline V gene has CDR1 SGHAT and CDR2 FQNNGV. The CDR3 DNA follows: TGTGCCAGCAGCTTAGATCCTTTGGTGTTTAAGAAGGAAGATACGCAGTATTTT. As protein: CASSLDPLVFKKEDTQYF.

The rearrangement uses TRBV7-9 and TRBJ2-7; D is perhaps TRBD1 (6 bases). This CDR3 spans 15 amino acids. Germline V gene data show CDR1 as SEHNR and CDR2 as FQNEAQ (reference sequence). Trimming cost V 2 bases and J 2 bases, with 13 bases left between them. The CDR3 protein is CASSLIGGQPYEQYF. CDR3 coding DNA: TGTGCCAGCAGCTTAATTGGGGGCCAGCCCTACGAGCAGTACTTC.

The chain carries TRBV27 and TRBJ2-7; no definite D call. The end of the DNA fits TRBJ2-5 better, so the J call may be wrong. The CDR3 is made up of 16 amino acids. The germline CDR1 and CDR2 sequences are MNHEY and SMNVEV (reference sequence). The CDR3: CASSLLTTLGPETQYF. The CDR3 coding sequence is TGTGCCAGCAGTTTATTGACCACCCTCGGCCCGGAGACCCAGTACTTC.

This chain joins TRBV29-1 and TRBJ1-1; the match to TRBD1 covers 7 bases. This CDR3 is built from 14 residues. V shed 1 base and J 0 bases; nucleotides not matched to a gene: 2. Looked up from germline, CDR1 is SQVTM and CDR2 is ANQGSEA. This CDR3 reads CSVEGDSLNTEAFF. CDR3 coding DNA: TGCAGCGTTGAAGGGGACAGTTTGAACACTGAAGCTTTCTTT.

The chain combines TRBV7-2 with TRBJ1-5; 7 bases match TRBD1. Germline V lookup: CDR1 SGHTA, CDR2 FQGNSA. The CDR3 contains 15 residues. V lost 7 bases, J lost 0 bases, and 6 bases stayed unmatched. This CDR3 is CASTATGLSNQPQHF. The CDR3, as DNA: TGTGCCAGCACCGCGACAGGGCTTAGCAATCAGCCCCAGCATTTT.

The chain recombines TRBV28 with TRBJ2-7; TRBD1 or TRBD2 may be the D gene (5 bases each). Trimming removed 6 bases at V and 3 bases at J, with 12 bases between. The CDR3 runs to 13 residues. Germline V gene sequence: CDR1 MDHEN, CDR2 SYDVKM. CDR3: CASRLGRYYEQYF. The CDR3 bases are TGTGCCAGCAGGTTGGGACGGTACTACGAGCAGTACTTC.

This chain joins TRBV9 and TRBJ1-4; TRBD1 is a possible D gene (5 bases). The CDR3 totals 12 residues. The germline CDR1 and CDR2 sequences are SGDLS and YYNGEE. Trimming took 4 bases from V and 7 from J, leaving 8 bases between them. The CDR3 DNA sequence: TGTGCCAGCAGCTCTGGGGGTGAAAAACTGTTTTTT. It encodes CASSSGGEKLFF.

This chain joins TRBV7-9 and TRBJ2-5; maybe TRBD1 (5 bases). The ends were cut back, 5 bases at V and 5 bases at J, with 15 bases in the middle. This CDR3 spans 14 amino acids. Looked up from germline, CDR1 is SEHNR and CDR2 is FQNEAQ (reference sequence). The CDR3: CASSPSSGRETQYF. CDR3 coding DNA: TGTGCCAGCAGCCCTTCTTCAGGGCGGGAGACCCAGTACTTC.

The chain links TRBV4-3 to TRBJ2-7; TRBD1 aligns across 7 bases. The germline V gene has CDR1 LGHNA and CDR2 YSLEER. This CDR3 has 13 residues. V shed 2 bases and J 7 bases; nucleotides not matched to a gene: 5. The CDR3 DNA follows: TGCGCCAGCAGCCAACAGCAGGGGGTGGAGCAGTACTTC. This encodes CASSQQQGVEQYF.

J is TRBJ2-7 and V is TRBV27; 8 bases are a match to TRBD2. CDR3 length equals 14 residues. V dropped 4 bases and J dropped 4; count of bases not matched to a gene: 6. CDR1 and CDR2 (germline): MNHEY, SMNVEV (reference sequence). The CDR3 DNA follows: TGTGCCAGCAGTTCAAGCGGGGGCCCATACGAGCAGTACTTC. This gives the protein CASSSSGGPYEQYF.

The chain combines TRBV27 with TRBJ2-2, with 7 bases lining up with TRBD2. V trimming: 5 bases; J trimming: 7 bases; junction bases outside the gene matches: 16. CDR1 and CDR2 from the germline V gene are MNHEY and SMNVEV (reference sequence). This CDR3 region has 17 residues. CDR3 region: CASSKLTSKGVDGELFF. The CDR3 region has the DNA TGTGCCAGCAGTAAATTGACTAGCAAAGGAGTTGACGGGGAGCTGTTTTTT.